Listed below are T cell receptor beta chains from one sample, sequenced in a study of beta chain features in type 1 diabetes. Assay used: immunoSEQ multiplex PCR; TCRdb lists only in-frame clones, some missing. The sample records under 95,000 clones, roughly 31% being singletons. Sample: stem cell memory CD4+ T cells from blood. The source of these receptors is a woman under 30 in good health. Both conserved end residues are part of each CDR3. A D gene is named only where the DNA matches it firmly. Clone size is not always given. Where it is, it says once, few, many or a class for expanded clones.

>TRBV7-9|15|.|.|TRBJ2-1
TGTGCCAGCAGCTCCCAGGGGGGTAACTACAATGAGCAGTTCTTC
CASSSQGGNYNEQFF
>TRBV7-3|15|TRBD2|few|TRBJ2-5
TGTGCCAGCAGCTTAGCGGGGGGGCCGCCGGAGACCCAGTACTTC
CASSLAGGPPETQYF
>TRBV18|15|TRBD1|few|TRBJ1-5
TGTGCCAGCTCTTCCGAAGGGACAGGGAATCAGCCCCAGCATTTT
CASSSEGTGNQPQHF
>TRBV18|14|.|.|TRBJ1-5
TGTGCCAGCTCACCTCACAGTGACGGAGGGCCCCAGCATTTT
CASSPHSDGGPQHF
>TRBV2|14|.|.|TRBJ2-7
TGTGCCAGCAGTGAAGAGTTGGTTCTCGGCGAGCAGTACTTC
CASSEELVLGEQYF
>TRBV5-1|13|TRBD1|few|TRBJ2-7
TGCGCCAGCAGCCTGGACAGGGCCTACGAGCAGTACTTC
CASSLDRAYEQYF
>TRBV4-1|18|.|.|TRBJ1-2
TGCGCCAGCAGCCAAGCCCCGGGACTCAAGGGAGCTAACTATGGCTACACCTTC
CASSQAPGLKGANYGYTF
>TRBV7-3|16|.|.|TRBJ2-2
TGTGCCAGCAGCTTAGGGGGCACTTTGAACACCGGGGAGCTGTTTTTT
CASSLGGTLNTGELFF
>TRBV12-5|16|TRBD2|few|TRBJ2-1
TGTGCTAGTGGTTTGGATCGAGCGGGAGAGGAAGGTGAGCAGTTCTTC
CASGLDRAGEEGEQFF
>TRBV7-3|15|TRBD1|few|TRBJ1-1
TGTGCCAGCAGTTACCGGGACAGTTTTGTGCGAGAAGCTTTCTTT
CASSYRDSFVREAFF
>TRBV5-1|15|TRBD1|.|TRBJ2-1
TGCGCCAGCAGCACCGGACAGGGGGCCTACAATGAGCAGTTCTTC
CASSTGQGAYNEQFF
>TRBV5-4|15|.|.|TRBJ1-4
TGTGCCAGCAGCTTGGGGGGAACGGGGAATGAAAAACTGTTTTTT
CASSLGGTGNEKLFF
>TRBV30|14|.|few|TRBJ1-5
TGTGCCTGGGGCAAAACGACAGGCGGTCAGCCCCAGCATTTT
CAWGKTTGGQPQHF
>TRBV29-1|13|TRBD1|few|TRBJ1-2
TGCAGCGTTCAGACAGGGGCGGAATATGGCTACACCTTC
CSVQTGAEYGYTF
>TRBV6-6|14|.|.|TRBJ2-7
TGTGCCAGCAGTTACTCAGAGAGTACCTACGAGCAGTACTTC
CASSYSESTYEQYF
>TRBV10-3|16|.|once|TRBJ1-3
TGTGCCATCAGTGAGAACAGGCTAAACTCTGGAAACACCATATATTTT
CAISENRLNSGNTIYF
>TRBV30|14|.|once|TRBJ1-2
TGTGCCTGGAGGCACTCCCCGGGGGGATATGGCTACACCTTC
CAWRHSPGGYGYTF
>TRBV30|13|.|.|TRBJ1-5
TGTGCCTGGAGTACTTCTGAGATTCAGCCCCAGCATTTT
CAWSTSEIQPQHF
>TRBV7-9|16|TRBD1|.|TRBJ2-7
TGTGCCAGCAGCACCATTTCCGGGACAGGGGCCTACGAGCAGTACTTC
CASSTISGTGAYEQYF
>TRBV7-8|16|.|.|TRBJ1-2
TGTGCCAGCAGCGCCCCTGGGGGCACCCATGTCTCTGGCTACACCTTC
CASSAPGGTHVSGYTF
>TRBV4-3|16|TRBD1|once|TRBJ1-4
TGCGCCAGCAGCCAAGGACCTGGACAGGGTTCTGAAAAACTGTTTTTT
CASSQGPGQGSEKLFF
>TRBV4-2|17|.|.|TRBJ2-5
TGTGCCAGCAGCCAAGACGCAACAGGGTACCTCCGGGAGACCCAGTACTTC
CASSQDATGYLRETQYF
>TRBV6-5|15|TRBD1|.|TRBJ1-5
TGTGCCACCGGGGACAGTGGTAATAGCAATCAGCCCCAGCATTTT
CATGDSGNSNQPQHF
>TRBV7-7|16|TRBD2|.|TRBJ2-5
TGTGCTAGCAGCCAGACTAGCGGGGGGGTGACAGAGACCCAGTACTTC
CASSQTSGGVTETQYF
>TRBV5-1|14|.|.|TRBJ2-5
TGCGCCAGCAGCTCAGGGACATTTCAAGAGACCCAGTACTTC
CASSSGTFQETQYF
>TRBV5-4|15|TRBD1|few|TRBJ2-7
TGTGCCAGCAGCACTCGACAGGGGGCAGACTACGAGCAGTACTTC
CASSTRQGADYEQYF
>TRBV29-1|14|TRBD2|.|TRBJ2-7
TGCAGCGTTGAAGTGGCGGGGGTCACCTACGAGCAGTACTTC
CSVEVAGVTYEQYF
>TRBV5-6|15|.|few|TRBJ2-1
TGTGCCAGCAGCTTTCCCGCGGGGTCCTACAATGAGCAGTTCTTC
CASSFPAGSYNEQFF
>TRBV19|13|.|few|TRBJ1-2
TGTGCCAGTAACAGTCAGGGTGACTATGGCTACACCTTC
CASNSQGDYGYTF
>TRBV6-6|14|TRBD1|.|TRBJ1-1
TGTGCCAGCAGTCCCCGACAGGGACTCACTGAAGCTTTCTTT
CASSPRQGLTEAFF
>TRBV30|14|TRBD2|.|TRBJ2-1
TGTGCCTGGAGGACTAGCGGATCAGGAAATGAGCAGTTCTTC
CAWRTSGSGNEQFF
>TRBV7-2|18|.|.|TRBJ2-6
TGTGCCAGCAGCCCGACCCGGGGGTGGGGGTCTGGGGCCAACGTCCTGACTTTC
CASSPTRGWGSGANVLTF
>TRBV18|15|TRBD1|.|TRBJ1-5
TGTGCCAGCTCCCCCGACAGGGGGGGCGGACAGCCCCAGCATTTT
CASSPDRGGGQPQHF
>TRBV6-5|15|.|.|TRBJ2-2
TGTGCCAGCAGTTATCGGGTGGGGGCCACCGGGGAGCTGTTTTTT
CASSYRVGATGELFF
>TRBV4-1|13|.|few|TRBJ2-5
TGCGCCAGCAGCCAAGCCAGGGTGGAGACCCAGTACTTC
CASSQARVETQYF
>TRBV29-1|14|TRBD1|.|TRBJ2-7
TGCAGCGTTGTAGGGACAGGAGGGGTCTACGAGCAGTACTTC
CSVVGTGGVYEQYF
>TRBV6-1|16|TRBD2|.|TRBJ2-7
TGTGCCAGCAGTGAAGGAGGGACTAGCGGATCCTACGAGCAGTACTTC
CASSEGGTSGSYEQYF
>TRBV25-1|15|TRBD1|.|TRBJ1-4
TGTGCCAGCAGTGACGCCGGGACAGGGGATGAAAAACTGTTTTTT
CASSDAGTGDEKLFF
>TRBV7-3|16|TRBD2|.|TRBJ2-7
TGTGCCAGCAGCTTAGTTAGCGGGGGGGAATCCTACGAGCAGTACTTC
CASSLVSGGESYEQYF
>TRBV7-3|16|.|few|TRBJ2-5
TGTGCCAGCAGCTTAAGAGCGGACGGACCGCAAGAGACCCAGTACTTC
CASSLRADGPQETQYF
>TRBV10-3|15|.|.|TRBJ2-1
TGTGCCACCGGGGACTCCTCAAGCTCCTACAATGAGCAGTTCTTC
CATGDSSSSYNEQFF
>TRBV5-1|16|.|.|TRBJ2-1
TGCGCCAGCAGCTTTACGCCGGGATTAACGGGCAATGAGCAGTTCTTC
CASSFTPGLTGNEQFF
>TRBV7-3|15|.|few|TRBJ2-1
TGTGCCAGCAGCTCGAGCGTGGGTCGTGGAAATGAGCAGTTCTTC
CASSSSVGRGNEQFF